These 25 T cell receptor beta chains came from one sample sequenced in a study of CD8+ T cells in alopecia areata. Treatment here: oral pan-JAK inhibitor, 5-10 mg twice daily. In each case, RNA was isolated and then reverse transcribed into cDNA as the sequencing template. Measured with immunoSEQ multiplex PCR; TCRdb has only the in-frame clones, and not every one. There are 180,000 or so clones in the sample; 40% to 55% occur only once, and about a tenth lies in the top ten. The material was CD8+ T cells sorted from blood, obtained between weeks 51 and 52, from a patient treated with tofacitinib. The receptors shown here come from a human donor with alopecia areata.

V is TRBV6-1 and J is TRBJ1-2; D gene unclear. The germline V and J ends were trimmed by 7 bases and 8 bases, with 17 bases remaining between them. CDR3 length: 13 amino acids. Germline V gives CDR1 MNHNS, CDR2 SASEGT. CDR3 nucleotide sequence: TGTGCCAGCAAAGTCCACGGTCTCCTAGGCTACACCTTC. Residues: CASKVHGLLGYTF.

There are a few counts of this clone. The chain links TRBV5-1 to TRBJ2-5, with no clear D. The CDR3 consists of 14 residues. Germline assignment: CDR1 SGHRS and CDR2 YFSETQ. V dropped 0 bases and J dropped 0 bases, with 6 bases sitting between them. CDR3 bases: TGCGCCAGCAGCTTGGAAACGTACCAAGAGACCCAGTACTTC. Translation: CASSLETYQETQYF.

This CDR3 is CACCGDMGTEAFF. The CDR3 DNA sequence: TGTGCCTGCTGTGGGGATATGGGGACTGAAGCTTTCTTT. The J gene is TRBJ1-1, the V gene TRBV10-3; D remains ambiguous. CDR3 length: 13 residues. In germline, CDR1 is ENHRY, CDR2 SYGVKD. Trimming cost V 11 bases and J 5 bases, with 18 bases left between them.

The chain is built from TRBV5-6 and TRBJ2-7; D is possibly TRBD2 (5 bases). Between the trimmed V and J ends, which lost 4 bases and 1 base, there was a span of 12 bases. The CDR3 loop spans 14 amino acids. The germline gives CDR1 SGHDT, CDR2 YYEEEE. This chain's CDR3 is CASSPSRDSYEQYF. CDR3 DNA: TGTGCCAGCAGCCCCTCACGGGATTCCTACGAGCAGTACTTC.

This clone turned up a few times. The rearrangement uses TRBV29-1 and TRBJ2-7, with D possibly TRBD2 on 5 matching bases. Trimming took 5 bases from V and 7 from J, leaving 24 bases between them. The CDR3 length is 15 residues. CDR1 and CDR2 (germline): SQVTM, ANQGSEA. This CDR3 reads CSVLSRTPPVGEQYF. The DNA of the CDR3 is TGCAGCGTTCTTTCCCGGACTCCCCCGGTAGGGGAGCAGTACTTC.

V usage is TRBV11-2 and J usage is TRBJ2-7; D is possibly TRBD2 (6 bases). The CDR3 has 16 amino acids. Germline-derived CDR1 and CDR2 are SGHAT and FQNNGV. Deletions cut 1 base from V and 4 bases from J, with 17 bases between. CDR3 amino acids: CASSLVRRGNPYEQYF. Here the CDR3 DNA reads TGTGCCAGCAGCTTAGTTAGGAGGGGAAATCCGTACGAGCAGTACTTC.

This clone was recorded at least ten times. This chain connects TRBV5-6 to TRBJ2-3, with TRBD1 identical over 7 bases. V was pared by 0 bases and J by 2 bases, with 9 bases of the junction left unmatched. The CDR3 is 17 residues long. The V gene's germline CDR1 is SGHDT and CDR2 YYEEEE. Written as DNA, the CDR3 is TGTGCCAGCAGCTTGGGGATCGGGACAGATCCCACAGATACGCAGTATTTT. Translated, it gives CASSLGIGTDPTDTQYF.

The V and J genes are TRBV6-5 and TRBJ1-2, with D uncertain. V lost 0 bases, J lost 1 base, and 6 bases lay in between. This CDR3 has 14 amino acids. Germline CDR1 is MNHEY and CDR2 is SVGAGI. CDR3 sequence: CASSYSGNNYGYTF. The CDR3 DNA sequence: TGTGCCAGCAGTTACTCGGGGAATAACTATGGCTACACCTTC.

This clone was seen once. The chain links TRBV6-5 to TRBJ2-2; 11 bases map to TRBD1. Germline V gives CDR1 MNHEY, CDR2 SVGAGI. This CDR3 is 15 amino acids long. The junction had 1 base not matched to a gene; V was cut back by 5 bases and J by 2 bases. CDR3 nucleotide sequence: TGTGCCAGCAGTGGGACAGGGGGAAACACCGGGGAGCTGTTTTTT. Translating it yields CASSGTGGNTGELFF.

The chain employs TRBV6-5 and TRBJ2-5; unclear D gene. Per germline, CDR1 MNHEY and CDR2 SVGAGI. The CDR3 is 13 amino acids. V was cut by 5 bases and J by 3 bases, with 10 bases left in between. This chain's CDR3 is CASSLDPEETQYF. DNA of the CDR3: TGTGCCAGCAGTCTTGACCCAGAAGAGACCCAGTACTTC.

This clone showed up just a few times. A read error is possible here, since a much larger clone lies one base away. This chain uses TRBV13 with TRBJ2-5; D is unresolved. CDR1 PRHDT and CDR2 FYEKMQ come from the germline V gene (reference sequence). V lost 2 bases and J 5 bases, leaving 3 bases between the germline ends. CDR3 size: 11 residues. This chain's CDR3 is CASSLNETQYF. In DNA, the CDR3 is TGTGCCAGCAGCTTAAATGAGACCCAGTACTTC.

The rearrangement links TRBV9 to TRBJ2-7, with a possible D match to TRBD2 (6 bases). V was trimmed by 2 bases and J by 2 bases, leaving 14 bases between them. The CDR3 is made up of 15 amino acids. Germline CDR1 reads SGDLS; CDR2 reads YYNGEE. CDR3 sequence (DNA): TGTGCCAGCAGCGTCGGGGACTCATCCACCTACGAGCAGTACTTC. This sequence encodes CASSVGDSSTYEQYF.

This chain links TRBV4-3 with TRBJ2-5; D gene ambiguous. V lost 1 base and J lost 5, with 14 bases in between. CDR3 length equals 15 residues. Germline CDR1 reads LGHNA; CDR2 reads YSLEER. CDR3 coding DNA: TGCGCCAGCAGCCAAGTCTTAACCATCTGGGAGACCCAGTACTTC. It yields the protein CASSQVLTIWETQYF.

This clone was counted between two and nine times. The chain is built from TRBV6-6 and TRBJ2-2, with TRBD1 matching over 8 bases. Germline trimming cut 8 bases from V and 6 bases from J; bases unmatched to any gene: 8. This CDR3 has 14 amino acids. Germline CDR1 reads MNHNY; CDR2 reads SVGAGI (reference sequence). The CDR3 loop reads CASCGTGLPGELFF. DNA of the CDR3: TGTGCCAGCTGCGGGACAGGACTCCCCGGGGAGCTGTTTTTT.

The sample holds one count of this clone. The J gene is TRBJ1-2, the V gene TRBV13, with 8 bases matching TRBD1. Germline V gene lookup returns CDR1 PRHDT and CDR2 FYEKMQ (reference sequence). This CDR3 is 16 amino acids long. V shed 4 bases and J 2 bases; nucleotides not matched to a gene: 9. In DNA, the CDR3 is TGTGCCAGCAGCTCTACGACAGGGGAAATCAACTATGGCTACACCTTC. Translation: CASSSTTGEINYGYTF.

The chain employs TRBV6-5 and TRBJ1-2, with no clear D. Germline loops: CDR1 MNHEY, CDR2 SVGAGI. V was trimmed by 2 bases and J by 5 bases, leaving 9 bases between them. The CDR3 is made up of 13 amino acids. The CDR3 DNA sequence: TGTGCCAGCAGTTACGATCGAGGGTATGGCTACACCTTC. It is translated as CASSYDRGYGYTF.

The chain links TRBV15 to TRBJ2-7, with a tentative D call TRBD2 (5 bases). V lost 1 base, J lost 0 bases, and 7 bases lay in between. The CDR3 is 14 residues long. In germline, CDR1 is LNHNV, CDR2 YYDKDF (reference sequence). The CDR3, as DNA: TGTGCCACCAGCAGAGTCCGGGGCTCCTACGAGCAGTACTTC. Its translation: CATSRVRGSYEQYF.

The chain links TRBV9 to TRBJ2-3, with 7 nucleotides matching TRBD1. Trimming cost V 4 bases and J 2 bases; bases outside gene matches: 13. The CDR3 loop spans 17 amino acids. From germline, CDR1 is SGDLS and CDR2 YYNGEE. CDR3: CASSIKTGQRNTDTQYF. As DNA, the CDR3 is TGTGCCAGCAGCATCAAAACGGGACAGAGAAACACAGATACGCAGTATTTT.

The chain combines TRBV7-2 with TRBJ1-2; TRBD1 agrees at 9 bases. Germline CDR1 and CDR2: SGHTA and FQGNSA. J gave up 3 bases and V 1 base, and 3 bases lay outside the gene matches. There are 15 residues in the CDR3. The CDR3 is CASSLEDRGYYGYTF. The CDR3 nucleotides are TGTGCCAGCAGCTTAGAGGACAGGGGTTACTATGGCTACACCTTC.

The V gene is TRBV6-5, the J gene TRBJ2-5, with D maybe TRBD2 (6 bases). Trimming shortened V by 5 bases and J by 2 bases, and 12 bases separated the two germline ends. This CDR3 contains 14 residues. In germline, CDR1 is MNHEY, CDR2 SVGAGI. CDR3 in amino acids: CASSPRTNQETQYF. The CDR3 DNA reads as TGTGCCAGCAGTCCTCGGACTAATCAAGAGACCCAGTACTTC.

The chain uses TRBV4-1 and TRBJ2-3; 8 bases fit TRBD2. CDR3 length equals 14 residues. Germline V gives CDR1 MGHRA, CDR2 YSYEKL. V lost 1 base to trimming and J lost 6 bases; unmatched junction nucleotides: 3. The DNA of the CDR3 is TGCGCCAGCAGCCAAGCGGGGGGGCTTGATACGCAGTATTTT. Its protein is CASSQAGGLDTQYF.

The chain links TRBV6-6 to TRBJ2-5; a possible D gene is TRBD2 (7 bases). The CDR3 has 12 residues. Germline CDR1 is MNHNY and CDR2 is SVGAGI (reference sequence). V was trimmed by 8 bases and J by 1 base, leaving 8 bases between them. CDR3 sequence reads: CASGGAQETQYF. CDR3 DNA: TGTGCCAGCGGGGGGGCCCAAGAGACCCAGTACTTC.

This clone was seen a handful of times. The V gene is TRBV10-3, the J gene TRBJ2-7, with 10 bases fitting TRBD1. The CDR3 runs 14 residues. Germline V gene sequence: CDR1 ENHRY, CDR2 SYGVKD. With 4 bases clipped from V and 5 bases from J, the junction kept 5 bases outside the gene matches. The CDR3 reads CAISGTGTGDEQYF. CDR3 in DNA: TGTGCCATCAGTGGTACCGGGACAGGGGACGAGCAGTACTTC.

Written as DNA, the CDR3 is TGTGCCAGCAGCTTGGGGGGCGCGGGGCAGCCCCAGCATTTT. It is translated as CASSLGGAGQPQHF. J is TRBJ1-5 and V is TRBV7-6; D might be TRBD1 (6 bases). V lost 3 bases and J lost 7, with 13 bases in between. CDR1 and CDR2 from the germline V gene are SGHVS and FNYEAQ. This CDR3 region has 14 residues. The variable domain in full, completed from reference TRBV7-6 and TRBJ1-5, reads GAGVSQSPRYKVTKRGQDVALRCDPISGHVSLYWYRQALGQGPEFLTYFNYEAQQDKSGLPNDRFSAERPEGSISTLTIQRTEQRDSAMYRCASSLGGAGQPQHFGDGTRLSIL.

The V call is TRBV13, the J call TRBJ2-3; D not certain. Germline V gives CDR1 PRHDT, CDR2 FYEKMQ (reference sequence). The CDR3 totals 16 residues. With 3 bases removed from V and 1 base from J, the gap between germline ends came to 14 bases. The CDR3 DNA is TGTGCCAGCAGCTTTTACGTAGGGTTCGGCACAGATACGCAGTATTTT. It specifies CASSFYVGFGTDTQYF.